One and the same sample provided the 15 T cell receptor beta chains below, sequenced in a study of PD-L1 blockade in urothelial cancer. Libraries were prepared by immunoSEQ multiplex PCR; TCRdb keeps only in-frame clonotypes and omits some of them. The sample has tens of thousands of clones, approximately 80% seen once; the top ten hold around 20%. Source: PBMCs, taken around atezolizumab (anti-PD-L1) treatment. The receptor source for this set is a man in his 60s with urothelial cancer.

V and J are TRBV28 and TRBJ1-2; D is unresolved. CDR1 is MDHEN and CDR2 is SYDVKM in the germline V gene. The CDR3 runs 16 residues. V lost 3 bases, J lost 1 base, and 15 bases lay in between. DNA of the CDR3: TGTGCCAGCAGTTTTGGGTCAGCGAACCTTAACTATGGCTACACCTTC. Encoded protein: CASSFGSANLNYGYTF.

In DNA form, the CDR3 reads TGTGCCAGCAGCTCAGCCCCCAGCGGGGGGGCCGGAGAGACCCAGTACTTC. Encoded protein: CASSSAPSGGAGETQYF. This chain connects TRBV5-4 to TRBJ2-5; 10 bases map to TRBD2. V shed 3 bases and J 4 bases; nucleotides not matched to a gene: 12. The CDR3 spans 17 residues. From germline, CDR1 is SGHNT and CDR2 YYREEE (reference sequence). The whole variable domain, filled in from reference TRBV5-4 and TRBJ2-5, reads ETGVTQSPTHLIKTRGQQVTLRCSSQSGHNTVSWYQQALGQGPQFIFQYYREEENGRGNFPPRFSGLQFPNYSSELNVNALELDDSALYLCASSSAPSGGAGETQYFGPGTRLLVL.

This chain connects TRBV6-1 to TRBJ2-5, with D tentatively TRBD2 (6 bases). CDR1 is MNHNS and CDR2 is SASEGT in the germline V gene. V was clipped by 3 bases and J by 9 bases, with 14 bases between them. This CDR3 has 13 amino acids. CDR3: CASSEVRRGAQYF. The CDR3 region has the DNA TGTGCCAGCAGTGAGGTGCGGCGGGGCGCCCAGTACTTC.

The V gene is TRBV6-6, the J gene TRBJ1-2; D may be TRBD1 (6 bases). The V and J ends lost 4 bases and 4 bases respectively, with 10 bases between them. The CDR3 covers 13 residues. Germline CDR1 and CDR2: MNHNY and SVGAGI (reference sequence). DNA of the CDR3: TGTGCCAGCAGTTTTACAGGGACCTATGGCTACACCTTC. Protein sequence: CASSFTGTYGYTF.

The chain uses TRBV19 and TRBJ1-5; 7 nucleotides agree with TRBD1. CDR1 and CDR2 (germline): LNHDA, SQIVND (reference sequence). J gave up 5 bases and V 3 bases, and 7 bases lay outside the gene matches. The CDR3 covers 15 residues. The CDR3 sequence: CASSMMNRGYQPQHF. As DNA, the CDR3 is TGTGCCAGTAGTATGATGAACAGGGGTTATCAGCCCCAGCATTTT.

About this clone itself: Relative to the germline gene, one junction end is altered; a read error may explain this. The chain has TRBV9 and TRBJ2-7; D might be TRBD2 (6 bases). This CDR3 region has 14 residues. Per germline, CDR1 SGDLS and CDR2 YYNGEE. CDR3 nucleotide sequence: TGTGCCAGCAGTGTAGCTACCGGGGGAAACGAGCAGTACTTC. Residues: CASSVATGGNEQYF.

The gene calls are TRBV19 and TRBJ1-2; D call uncertain. Germline V gene lookup returns CDR1 LNHDA and CDR2 SQIVND (reference sequence). The CDR3 extends over 13 amino acids. The V gene lost 5 bases and the J gene lost 2 bases, with 9 bases spanning the gap. The CDR3 loop is CASSRSGNYGYTF. CDR3 coding DNA: TGTGCCAGTAGTCGGTCAGGAAACTATGGCTACACCTTC.

J is TRBJ2-1 and V is TRBV19; 8 nucleotides agree with TRBD2. The V gene end was trimmed by 10 bases and the J gene end by 4 bases; junction bases not matched to a gene: 12. The germline V gene encodes CDR1 LNHDA and CDR2 SQIVND (reference sequence). The CDR3 contains 15 residues. The CDR3 DNA reads TGTGCCAACGGCAGCGGGGGATTATATTACAATGAGCAGTTCTTC. Translating gives CANGSGGLYYNEQFF.

This clone was found a few times. This chain links TRBV5-1 with TRBJ2-3, with D possibly matching TRBD2 (5 bases). The CDR3 extends over 17 amino acids. Germline CDR1 SGHRS, CDR2 YFSETQ. Trimming pared 2 bases from V and 2 bases from J, leaving 18 bases between. The CDR3 DNA reads TGCGCCAGCAGCTTTTGGTGGAGAGGGTCGCACACAGATACGCAGTATTTT. Translation: CASSFWWRGSHTDTQYF.

This chain joins TRBV7-9 and TRBJ1-4; 8 bases are a match to TRBD1. The CDR3 spans 14 residues. V lost 6 bases, J lost 4 bases, and 4 bases stayed unmatched. Germline lookup yields CDR1 SEHNR and CDR2 FQNEAQ (reference sequence). The CDR3 region is CASRSGQGNEKLFF. Written as DNA, the CDR3 is TGTGCCAGCAGATCTGGACAGGGTAATGAAAAACTGTTTTTT.

V is TRBV4-1 and J is TRBJ2-1; D is possibly TRBD2 (7 bases). Between the trimmed V and J ends, which lost 8 bases and 0 bases, there was a span of 17 bases. The CDR3 is made up of 16 amino acids. From germline, CDR1 is MGHRA and CDR2 YSYEKL. CDR3 protein: CASHWGGLSSYNEQFF. For the CDR3, the DNA is TGCGCCAGCCACTGGGGGGGGCTGAGCTCCTACAATGAGCAGTTCTTC.

This sequence joins TRBV6-5 and TRBJ2-3, with 7 bases matching TRBD1. The V gene's germline CDR1 is MNHEY and CDR2 SVGAGI. The length of the CDR3 is 16 residues. After removal of 2 bases from V and 3 bases from J, the junction contained 8 bases not matched to a gene. The CDR3 here is CASSYLRGSRTDTQYF. Here the CDR3 DNA reads TGTGCCAGCAGTTACCTCAGGGGGTCAAGAACAGATACGCAGTATTTT.

This sequence joins TRBV19 and TRBJ1-1, with 8 bases lining up with TRBD1. This CDR3 is 16 amino acids long. Germline V gives CDR1 LNHDA, CDR2 SQIVND (reference sequence). V dropped 3 bases and J dropped 1; count of bases not matched to a gene: 7. The CDR3 DNA reads TGTGCCAGTAGTATTATGACAGGGGCAAGGAACACTGAAGCTTTCTTT. Its translation: CASSIMTGARNTEAFF.

The V call is TRBV4-1, the J call TRBJ2-7; possibly TRBD1 for D (6 bases). This CDR3 spans 15 amino acids. Germline V gene sequence: CDR1 MGHRA, CDR2 YSYEKL. Trimming shortened V by 0 bases and J by 2 bases, and 11 bases separated the two germline ends. DNA for the CDR3: TGCGCCAGCAGCCAAGATCCGTCAGGGGCCTACGAGCAGTACTTC. Translated, it gives CASSQDPSGAYEQYF.

The table lists this clone with a few counts. The chain carries TRBV19 and TRBJ2-2; 9 bases fit TRBD1. Trimming cost V 8 bases and J 6 bases; bases outside gene matches: 4. The CDR3 has 13 residues. Germline-derived CDR1 and CDR2 are LNHDA and SQIVND (reference sequence). CDR3 nucleotides: TGTGCCAGTCGGGACAGGGTGGCCGGGGAGCTGTTTTTT. Its translation: CASRDRVAGELFF.